In this sample, the clone carrying this T cell receptor (beta chain) turned up once. This specimen comes from a study of control samples from healthy donors and cancer patients. V dropped 2 bases and J dropped 0 bases, with 14 bases sitting between them. The CDR3 length is 17 residues. Germline CDR1 is SQVTM and CDR2 is ANQGSEA. Profiled with immunoSEQ multiplex PCR; TCRdb holds only in-frame clones, not every one. Of 90,000 to 100,000 clones in the sample, approximately 81% were seen once. The chain recombines TRBV29-1 with TRBJ2-6; D remains unclear. This TCR came from a woman aged 25 to 39 in good health. Specimen: blood. Written as DNA, the CDR3 is TGCAGCGTTGAAATTGCCACCAGTAACTCTGGGGCCAACGTCCTGACTTTC. Translating it yields CSVEIATSNSGANVLTF.